This note documents a single T cell receptor beta chain sequence. Sequenced material consisted of expressed TCRB transcripts (all of the isolated RNA was reverse transcribed). The assay was immunoSEQ multiplex PCR, and TCRdb's table has in-frame clones only and misses some. The sample includes about 900,000 clones, 17% of them seen just once. The sample originates from a study of beta chain features in type 1 diabetes. This TCR was recovered from a woman younger than 30 in good health. Sequencing was carried out using naive CD4+ T cells from blood.

The CDR3 sequence is CASSLPGLADTQYF. The CDR3 DNA reads as TGTGCCAGCAGCTTGCCCGGGTTGGCAGATACGCAGTATTTT. V gene TRBV5-6 combines with J gene TRBJ2-3; no definite D call. This CDR3 has 14 amino acids. Trimming left V 1 base short and J 4 bases short, with 10 bases between. Per germline, CDR1 SGHDT and CDR2 YYEEEE.